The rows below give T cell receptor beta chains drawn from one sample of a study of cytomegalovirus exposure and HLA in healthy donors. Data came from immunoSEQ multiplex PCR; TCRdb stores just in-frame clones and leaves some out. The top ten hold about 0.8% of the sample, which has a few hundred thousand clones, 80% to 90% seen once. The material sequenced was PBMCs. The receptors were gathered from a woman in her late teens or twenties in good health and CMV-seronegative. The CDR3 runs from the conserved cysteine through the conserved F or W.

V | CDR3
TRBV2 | CASSDGREGGELFF
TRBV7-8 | CASSLDQGASYEQYF
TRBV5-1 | CASSPGWGEGLAGKYEQYF
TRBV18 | CASSPNTGDQPQHF
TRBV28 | CASSRTGPPYEQYF
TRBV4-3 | CASSQDGLLGYTF
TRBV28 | CASSFSSGSRGYYEQFF
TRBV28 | CASTPGQGTYEQYF
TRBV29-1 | CSVPAGDIQYF
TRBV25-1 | CATQIGAEPNTGELFF